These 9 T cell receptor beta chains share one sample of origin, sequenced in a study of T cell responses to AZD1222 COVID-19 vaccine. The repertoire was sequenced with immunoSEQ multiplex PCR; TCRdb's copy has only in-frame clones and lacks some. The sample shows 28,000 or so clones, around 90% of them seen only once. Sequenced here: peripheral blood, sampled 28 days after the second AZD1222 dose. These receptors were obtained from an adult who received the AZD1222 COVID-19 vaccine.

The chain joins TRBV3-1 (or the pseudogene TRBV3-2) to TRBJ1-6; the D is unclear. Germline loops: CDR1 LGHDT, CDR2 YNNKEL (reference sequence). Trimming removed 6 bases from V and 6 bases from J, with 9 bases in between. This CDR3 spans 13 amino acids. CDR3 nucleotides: TGTGCCAGCAGGCCCGACCCTAATTCACCCCTCCACTTT. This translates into CASRPDPNSPLHF.

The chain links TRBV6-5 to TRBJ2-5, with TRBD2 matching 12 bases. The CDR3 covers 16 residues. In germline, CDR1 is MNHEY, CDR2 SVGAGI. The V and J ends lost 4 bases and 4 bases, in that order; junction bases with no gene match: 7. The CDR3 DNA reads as TGTGCCAGCAGTTCCCCACTAGCGGGGGGAAGAGAGACCCAGTACTTC. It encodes CASSSPLAGGRETQYF.

The CDR3 DNA reads TGTGCCAGCAGCCATGGGTATGGCTACACCTTC. It encodes CASSHGYGYTF. The chain is built from TRBV3-1 (or the pseudogene TRBV3-2) and TRBJ1-2; D gene unclear. Germline CDR1 is LGHDT and CDR2 is YNNKEL (reference sequence). The germline V and J ends were trimmed by 3 bases and 5 bases, with 4 bases remaining between them. This CDR3 is built from 11 residues.

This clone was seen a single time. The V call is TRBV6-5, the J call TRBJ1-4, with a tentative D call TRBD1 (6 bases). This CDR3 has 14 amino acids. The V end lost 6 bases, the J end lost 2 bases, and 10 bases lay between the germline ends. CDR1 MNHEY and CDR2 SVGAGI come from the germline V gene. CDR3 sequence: CASRITGTNEKLFF. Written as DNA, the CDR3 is TGTGCCAGCAGAATAACAGGGACTAATGAAAAACTGTTTTTT.

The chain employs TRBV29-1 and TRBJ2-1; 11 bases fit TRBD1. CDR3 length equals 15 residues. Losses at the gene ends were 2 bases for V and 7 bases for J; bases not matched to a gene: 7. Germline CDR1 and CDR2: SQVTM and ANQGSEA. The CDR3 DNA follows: TGCAGCGTTGAACTTAGGACAGGGGGCGGGAATGAGCAGTTCTTC. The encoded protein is CSVELRTGGGNEQFF.

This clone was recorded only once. CDR3 in DNA: TGTGCCAGCTCACCACCGGCGGGGGGGCAGGCAGATACGCAGTATTTT. Translated, it gives CASSPPAGGQADTQYF. V usage is TRBV18 and J usage is TRBJ2-3, with 9 bases lining up with TRBD2. V gave up 0 bases and J gave up 4 bases; unmatched junction bases: 5. The CDR3 contains 16 residues. Germline CDR1 KGHSH, CDR2 LQKENI.

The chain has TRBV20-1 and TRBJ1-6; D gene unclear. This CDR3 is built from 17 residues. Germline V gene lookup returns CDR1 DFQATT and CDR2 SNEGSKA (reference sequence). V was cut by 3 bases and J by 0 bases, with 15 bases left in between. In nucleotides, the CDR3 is TGCAGTGCTAGTCGACTTTTCCAAGGCTCCTATAATTCACCCCTCCACTTT. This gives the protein CSASRLFQGSYNSPLHF.

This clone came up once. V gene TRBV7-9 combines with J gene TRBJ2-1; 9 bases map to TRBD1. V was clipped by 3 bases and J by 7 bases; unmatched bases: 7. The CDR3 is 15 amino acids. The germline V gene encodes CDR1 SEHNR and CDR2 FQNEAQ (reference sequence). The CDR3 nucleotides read TGTGCCAGCAGCTTCTCGGGACAGGGCCTGAATGAGCAGTTCTTC. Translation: CASSFSGQGLNEQFF. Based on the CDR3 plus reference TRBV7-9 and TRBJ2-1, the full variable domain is DTGVSQNPRHKITKRGQNVTFRCDPISEHNRLYWYRQTLGQGPEFLTYFQNEAQLEKSRLLSDRFSAERPKGSFSTLEIQRTEQGDSAMYLCASSFSGQGLNEQFFGPGTRLTVL.

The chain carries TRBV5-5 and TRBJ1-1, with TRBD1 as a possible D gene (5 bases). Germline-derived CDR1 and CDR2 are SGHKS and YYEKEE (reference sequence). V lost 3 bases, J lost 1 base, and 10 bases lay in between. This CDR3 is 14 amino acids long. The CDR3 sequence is CASSSAGGNTEAFF. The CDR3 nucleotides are TGTGCCAGCAGCTCGGCGGGGGGGAACACTGAAGCTTTCTTT.